The clone carrying this T cell receptor (beta chain) was seen at least ten times. The CDR3 consists of 15 residues. The V gene lost 2 bases and the J gene lost 5 bases, with 12 bases spanning the gap. This specimen comes from a study of patients and donors after allogeneic stem cell transplantation. TCRdb reprocessed the RT-PCR reads with MiXCR, giving one entry per CDR3 protein. This table has around 240,000 distinct CDR3 sequences, approximately 14% appearing once. The sequenced material came from blood, either unsorted or a sorted T cell fraction (not recorded which). The chain employs TRBV12-3 or TRBV12-4 and TRBJ2-2, with D perhaps matching TRBD1 (7 bases). This TCR was sampled from a human donor who was either an allogeneic HSCT recipient or a stem cell or donor lymphocyte infusion donor (not recorded which). It is not recorded whose cells these are; they may come from a transplant donor. The CDR3 DNA reads TGTGCCAGCAGTTTAAGGAGGGGGCGGACCGGGGAGCTGTTTTTT. Its protein is CASSLRRGRTGELFF.